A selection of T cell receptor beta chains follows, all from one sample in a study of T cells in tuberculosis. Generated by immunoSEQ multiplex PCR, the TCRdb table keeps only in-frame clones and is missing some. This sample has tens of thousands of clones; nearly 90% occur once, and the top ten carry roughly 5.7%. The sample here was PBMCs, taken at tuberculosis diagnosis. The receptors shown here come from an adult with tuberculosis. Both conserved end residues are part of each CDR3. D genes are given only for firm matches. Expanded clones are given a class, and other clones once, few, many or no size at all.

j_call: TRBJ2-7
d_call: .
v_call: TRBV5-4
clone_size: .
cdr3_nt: TGTGCCAGCAGCACTCCGGAGGGCGCCTACGAGCAGTACTTC
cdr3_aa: CASSTPEGAYEQYF

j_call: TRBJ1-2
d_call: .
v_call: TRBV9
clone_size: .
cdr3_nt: TGTGCCAGCAGCGTAGGAGGGACACCGGATGGCTACACCTTC
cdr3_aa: CASSVGGTPDGYTF

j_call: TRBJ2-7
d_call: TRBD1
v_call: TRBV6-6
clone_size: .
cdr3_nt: TGTGCCAGCAGTCGGGACAGGGGCCGGCCCCCCTACGAGCAGTACTTC
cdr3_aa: CASSRDRGRPPYEQYF

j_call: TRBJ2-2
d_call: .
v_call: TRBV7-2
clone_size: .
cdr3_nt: TGTGCCAGCAGCTTATTACGGGGGACCGGGGAGCTGTTTTTT
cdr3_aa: CASSLLRGTGELFF

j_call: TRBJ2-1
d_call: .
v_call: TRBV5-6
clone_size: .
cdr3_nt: TGTGCCAGCAGCTTGTTCGGTTACAATGAGCAGTTCTTC
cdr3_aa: CASSLFGYNEQFF

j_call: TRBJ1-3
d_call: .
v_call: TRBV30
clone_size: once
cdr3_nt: TGTGCCTGTTCCCAGGGGAAGGCTGGAAACACCATATATTTT
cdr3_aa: CACSQGKAGNTIYF

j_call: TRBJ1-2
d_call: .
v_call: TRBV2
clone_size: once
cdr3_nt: TGTGCCAGCAGCCTAAACCCCGGACAGACTAACTATGGCTACACCTTC
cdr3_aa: CASSLNPGQTNYGYTF

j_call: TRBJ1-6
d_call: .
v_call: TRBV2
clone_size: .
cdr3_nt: TGTGCCAGCAGTGTCTCAGGTTTTGGTTCACCCCTCCACTTT
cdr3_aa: CASSVSGFGSPLHF

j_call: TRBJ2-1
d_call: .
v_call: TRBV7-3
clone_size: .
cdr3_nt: TGTGCCAGCAGCTCTAGCAAGGGAGAGCAGTTCTTC
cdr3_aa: CASSSSKGEQFF

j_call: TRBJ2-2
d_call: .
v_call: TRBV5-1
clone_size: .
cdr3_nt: TGCGCCAGCAGCTTGGGGCGGGACACCGGGGAGCTGTTTTTT
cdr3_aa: CASSLGRDTGELFF

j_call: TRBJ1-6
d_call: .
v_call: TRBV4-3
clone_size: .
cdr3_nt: TGCGCCAGCAGCCCTGCTGGGGCAGGGGATTCACCCCTCCACTTT
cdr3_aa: CASSPAGAGDSPLHF

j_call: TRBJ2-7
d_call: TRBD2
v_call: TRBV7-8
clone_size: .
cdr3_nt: TGTGCCAGCAGCTCCGCGAAACTAGCGGGGGGTCGTTCCTACGAGCAGTACTTC
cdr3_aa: CASSSAKLAGGRSYEQYF

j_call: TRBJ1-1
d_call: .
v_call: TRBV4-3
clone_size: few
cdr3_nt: TGCGCCAGCAGCCAATCGGGTCAGGGCCGGGCAGAAGCTTTCTTT
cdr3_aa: CASSQSGQGRAEAFF

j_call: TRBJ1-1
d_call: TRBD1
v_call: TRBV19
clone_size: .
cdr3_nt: TGTGCCAGTAACGGACAGGGGGCAGCTGAAGCTTTCTTT
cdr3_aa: CASNGQGAAEAFF

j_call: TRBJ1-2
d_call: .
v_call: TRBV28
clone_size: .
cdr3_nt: TGTGCCAGTGGGGCGGGAGAACGACGGGGCTACACCTTC
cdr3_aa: CASGAGERRGYTF

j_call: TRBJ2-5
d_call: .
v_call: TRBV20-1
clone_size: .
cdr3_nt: TGCAGACCGGGATCTAAAGAGACCCAGTACTTC
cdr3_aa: CRPGSKETQYF

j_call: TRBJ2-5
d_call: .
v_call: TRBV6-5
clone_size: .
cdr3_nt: TGTGCCAGCAGAATCGACAGGTGGGAGACCCAGTACTTC
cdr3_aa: CASRIDRWETQYF

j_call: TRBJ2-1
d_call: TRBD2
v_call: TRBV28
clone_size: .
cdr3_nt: TGTGCTACTAGCGGGACCAAGTTTTACAATGAGCAGTTCTTC
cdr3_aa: CATSGTKFYNEQFF

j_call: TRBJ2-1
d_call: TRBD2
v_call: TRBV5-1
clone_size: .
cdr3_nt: TGCGCCAGCAGCTATTCCGGGACTACAAACAATGAGCAGTTCTTC
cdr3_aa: CASSYSGTTNNEQFF

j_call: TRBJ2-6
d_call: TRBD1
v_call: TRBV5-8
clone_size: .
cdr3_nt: TGTGCCAGCAGCCCCCGGGACAGGGTATCCTCTGGGGCCAACGTCCTGACTTTC
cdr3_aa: CASSPRDRVSSGANVLTF

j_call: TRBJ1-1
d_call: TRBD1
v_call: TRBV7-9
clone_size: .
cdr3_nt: TGTGCCAGCAGCTTTTACGGGACAGACGAAGCTTTCTTT
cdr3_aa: CASSFYGTDEAFF

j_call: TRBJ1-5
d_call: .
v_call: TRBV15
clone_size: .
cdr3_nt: TGTGCCACCAGCAGACGCGGGGTTACTAGCAATCAGCCCCAGCATTTT
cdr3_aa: CATSRRGVTSNQPQHF

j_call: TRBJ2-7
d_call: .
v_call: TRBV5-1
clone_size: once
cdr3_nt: TGCGCCAGCAGCTTTGCGGGCGAGCAGTACTTC
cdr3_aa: CASSFAGEQYF

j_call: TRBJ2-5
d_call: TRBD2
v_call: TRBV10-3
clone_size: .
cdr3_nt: TGTGCCATCAGTGAAACGGGGGGGGAAGAGACCCAGTACTTC
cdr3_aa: CAISETGGEETQYF

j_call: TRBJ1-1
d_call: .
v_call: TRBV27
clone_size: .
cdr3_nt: TGTGCCAGCAGTTTGGGGGTAGGAGGGCAAGCTTTCTTT
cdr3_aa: CASSLGVGGQAFF

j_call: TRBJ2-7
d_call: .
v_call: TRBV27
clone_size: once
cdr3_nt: TGTGCCAGCAGCCGCCGCGACAGCTTAGAATCCTACGAGCAGTACTTC
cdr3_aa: CASSRRDSLESYEQYF

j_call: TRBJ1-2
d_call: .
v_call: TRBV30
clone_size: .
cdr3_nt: TGTGCCTGGACCTTGGCCCAGGTTTATGGCTACACCTTC
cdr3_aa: CAWTLAQVYGYTF

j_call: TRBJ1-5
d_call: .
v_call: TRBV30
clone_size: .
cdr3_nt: TGTGCCTGGAGCAGGGGCAATCAGCCCCAGCATTTT
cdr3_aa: CAWSRGNQPQHF

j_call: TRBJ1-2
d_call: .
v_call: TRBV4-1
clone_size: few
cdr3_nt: TGCGCCAGCAGCCAAGTAGTAGGGAGTTACTATGGCTACACCTTC
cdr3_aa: CASSQVVGSYYGYTF

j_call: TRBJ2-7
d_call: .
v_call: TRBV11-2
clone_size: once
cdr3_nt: TGTGCCAGCAGCTTAGTCACAGCCCCGTCCTACGAGCAGTACTTC
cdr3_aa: CASSLVTAPSYEQYF

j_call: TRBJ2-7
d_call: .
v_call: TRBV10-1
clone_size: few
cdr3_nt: TGCGCCAGCAGTGTAGTGGGGCTAGTTTGCGACGAGCAGTACTTC
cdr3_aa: CASSVVGLVCDEQYF

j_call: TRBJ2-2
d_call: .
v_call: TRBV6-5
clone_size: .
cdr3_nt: TGTGCCAGCAGTTACCTGGGGAGTATGAACACCGGGGAGCTGTTTTTT
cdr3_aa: CASSYLGSMNTGELFF

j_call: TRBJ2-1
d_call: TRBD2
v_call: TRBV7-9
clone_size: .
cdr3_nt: TGTGCCAGCAGCCCGGGACTAGCGGGGGAAAGCTCCTACAATGAGCAGTTCTTC
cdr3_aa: CASSPGLAGESSYNEQFF

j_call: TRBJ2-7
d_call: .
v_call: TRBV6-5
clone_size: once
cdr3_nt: TGTGCCAGCAGTTACGCTAGAGCCCCATACGAGCAGTACTTC
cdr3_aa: CASSYARAPYEQYF

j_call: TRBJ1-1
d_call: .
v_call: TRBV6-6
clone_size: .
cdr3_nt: TGTGCCAGCCGCACCTCCCAGACAGGGAACACTGAAGCTTTCTTT
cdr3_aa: CASRTSQTGNTEAFF

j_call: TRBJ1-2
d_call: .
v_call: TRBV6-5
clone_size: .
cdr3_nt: TGTGCCAGCTCACGGGGGGACTATGGCTACACCTTC
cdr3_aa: CASSRGDYGYTF

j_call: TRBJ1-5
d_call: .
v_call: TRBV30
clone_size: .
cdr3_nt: TGTGCCTGGAGTGGAGGCGTCAATCAGCCCCAGCATTTT
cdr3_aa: CAWSGGVNQPQHF

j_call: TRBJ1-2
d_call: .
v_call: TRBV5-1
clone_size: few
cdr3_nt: TGCGCCAGCAGCGCAGACCCTTCGGGAGGCTACACCTTC
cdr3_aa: CASSADPSGGYTF

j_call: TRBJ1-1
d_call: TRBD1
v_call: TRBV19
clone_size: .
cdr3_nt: TGTGCCAGTAGTCGTGGACAGGGGGTTACTCCTGAAGCTTTCTTT
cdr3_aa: CASSRGQGVTPEAFF

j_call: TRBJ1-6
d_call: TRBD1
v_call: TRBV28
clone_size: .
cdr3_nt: TGTGCCAGCAGCAAACCCCCGGGACAGCTCCACTTT
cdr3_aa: CASSKPPGQLHF

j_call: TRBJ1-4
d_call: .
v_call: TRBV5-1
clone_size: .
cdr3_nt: TGCGCCAGCAGCCGGAGTTCAACTAATGAAAAACTGTTTTTT
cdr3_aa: CASSRSSTNEKLFF

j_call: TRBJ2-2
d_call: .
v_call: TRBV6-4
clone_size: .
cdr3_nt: TGTGCCAGCTCGAGAAGGGGGAACACCGGGGAGCTGTTTTTT
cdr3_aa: CASSRRGNTGELFF

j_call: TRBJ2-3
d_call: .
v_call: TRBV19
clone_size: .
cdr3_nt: TGTGCCAGTAGTATAGAGGCCCGCACAGATACGCAGTATTTT
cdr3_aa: CASSIEARTDTQYF

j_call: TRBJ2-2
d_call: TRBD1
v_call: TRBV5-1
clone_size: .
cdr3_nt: TGCGCCAGCAGCCCTACCGGGACAGGGCCCGAGAGATGGAACACCGGGGAGCTGTTTTTT
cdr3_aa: CASSPTGTGPERWNTGELFF

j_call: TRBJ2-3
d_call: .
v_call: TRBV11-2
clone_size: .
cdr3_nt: TGTGCCAGCAGCTCCGGACTCCCGAACCCGGGCACAGATACGCAGTATTTT
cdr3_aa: CASSSGLPNPGTDTQYF

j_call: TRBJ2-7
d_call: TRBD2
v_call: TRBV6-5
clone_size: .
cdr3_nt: TGTGCCAGCAGTTTCTCGTCGGGACTAGCCTACGAGCAGTACTTC
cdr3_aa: CASSFSSGLAYEQYF

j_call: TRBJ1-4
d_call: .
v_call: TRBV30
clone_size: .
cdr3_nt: TGTGCCTGGAGTTCAGGCTTCCGGGACATTGGGGAAAAACTGTTTTTT
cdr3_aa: CAWSSGFRDIGEKLFF

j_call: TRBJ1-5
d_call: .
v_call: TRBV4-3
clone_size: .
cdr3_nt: TGCGCCAGCAGCCAAGACAGTCATAGCAATCAGCCCCAGCATTTT
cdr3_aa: CASSQDSHSNQPQHF

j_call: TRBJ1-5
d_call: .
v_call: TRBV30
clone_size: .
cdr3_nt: TGTGCCTGGAGTGCGGGAACTAGCAATCAGCCCCAGCATTTT
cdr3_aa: CAWSAGTSNQPQHF

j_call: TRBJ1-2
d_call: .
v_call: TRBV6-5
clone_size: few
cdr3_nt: TGTGCCAGCAGGAGAGTCCGATTCTATGGCTACACCTTC
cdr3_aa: CASRRVRFYGYTF

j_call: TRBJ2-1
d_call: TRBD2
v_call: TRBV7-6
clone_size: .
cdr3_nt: TGTGCCAGCAGCCCAACTAGCGGAAACTACAATGAGCAGTTCTTC
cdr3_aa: CASSPTSGNYNEQFF

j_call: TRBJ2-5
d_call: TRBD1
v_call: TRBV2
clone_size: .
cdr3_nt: TGTGCCAGCCAAATGACAGGGGGCCAGGAGACCCAGTACTTC
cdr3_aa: CASQMTGGQETQYF